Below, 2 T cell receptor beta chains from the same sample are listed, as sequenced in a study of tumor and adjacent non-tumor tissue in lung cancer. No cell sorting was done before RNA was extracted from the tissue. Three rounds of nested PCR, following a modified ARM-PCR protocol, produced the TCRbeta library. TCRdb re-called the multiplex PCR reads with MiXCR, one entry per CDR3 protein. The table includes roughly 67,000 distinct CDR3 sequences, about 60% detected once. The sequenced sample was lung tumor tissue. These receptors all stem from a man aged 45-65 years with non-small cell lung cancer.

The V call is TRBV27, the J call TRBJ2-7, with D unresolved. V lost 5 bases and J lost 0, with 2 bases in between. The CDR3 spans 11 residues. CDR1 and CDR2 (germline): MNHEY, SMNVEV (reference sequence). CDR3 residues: CASSPSYEQYF. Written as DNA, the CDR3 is TGTGCCAGCAGTCCCTCCTACGAGCAGTACTTC.

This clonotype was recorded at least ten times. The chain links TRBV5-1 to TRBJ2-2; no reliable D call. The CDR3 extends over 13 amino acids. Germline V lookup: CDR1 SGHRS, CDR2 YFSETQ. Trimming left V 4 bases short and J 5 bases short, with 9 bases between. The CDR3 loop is CASSIGLTGELFF. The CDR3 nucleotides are TGCGCCAGCAGCATCGGCCTTACCGGGGAGCTGTTTTTT.